This is a list of T cell receptor beta chains from one sample in a study of PD-L1 blockade in urothelial cancer. Repertoires were generated with immunoSEQ multiplex PCR, while TCRdb's copy carries only in-frame clones and drops some. The table has nearly 35,000 clones, under 90% seen once. Sample: PBMCs, taken around atezolizumab (anti-PD-L1) treatment. These receptors originate from a man aged 55-75 years with urothelial cancer. Each CDR3 is given with its conserved first and last residue. Fields, in order: V gene, D gene, J gene, clone size, CDR3 protein, CDR3 DNA. D genes are given only for firm matches. Clone size, where shown, is once, few, many, or a class for clones that have expanded.

v_call: TRBV7-3
d_call: .
j_call: TRBJ2-3
clone_size: once
cdr3_aa: CASSFGGTDTQYF
cdr3_nt: TGTGCCAGCAGCTTTGGGGGGACAGATACGCAGTATTTT

v_call: TRBV30
d_call: TRBD1
j_call: TRBJ2-7
clone_size: once
cdr3_aa: CAWKTGAEQYF
cdr3_nt: TGTGCCTGGAAAACAGGGGCCGAGCAGTACTTC

v_call: TRBV27
d_call: TRBD1
j_call: TRBJ1-1
clone_size: once
cdr3_aa: CASSLTPGQGRGNTEAFF
cdr3_nt: TGTGCCAGCAGTTTAACCCCCGGACAGGGCCGGGGAAACACTGAAGCTTTCTTT

v_call: TRBV19
d_call: .
j_call: TRBJ2-7
clone_size: medium-sized
cdr3_aa: CASSSNSLSYEQYF
cdr3_nt: TGTGCCAGTAGTAGCAACAGCCTTTCCTACGAGCAGTACTTC

v_call: TRBV7-7
d_call: .
j_call: TRBJ2-1
clone_size: .
cdr3_aa: CASSLEGVYNEQFF
cdr3_nt: TGTGCTAGCAGCTTAGAGGGAGTCTACAATGAGCAGTTCTTC

v_call: TRBV28
d_call: .
j_call: TRBJ1-5
clone_size: .
cdr3_aa: CASSLWSGGSNQPQHF
cdr3_nt: TGTGCCAGCAGTTTATGGTCAGGAGGGAGCAATCAGCCCCAGCATTTT

v_call: TRBV18
d_call: .
j_call: TRBJ1-1
clone_size: few
cdr3_aa: CASSPLQGSSGTEAFF
cdr3_nt: TGTGCCAGCTCACCATTACAGGGATCTTCGGGGACTGAAGCTTTCTTT

v_call: TRBV9
d_call: .
j_call: TRBJ2-3
clone_size: .
cdr3_aa: CASSPRGDLDTQYF
cdr3_nt: TGTGCCAGCAGCCCCAGGGGAGACTTGGATACGCAGTATTTT

v_call: TRBV18
d_call: TRBD1
j_call: TRBJ2-4
clone_size: .
cdr3_aa: CASSQNRGIDKNIQYF
cdr3_nt: TGTGCCAGCTCACAGAACAGGGGAATTGACAAAAACATTCAGTACTTC

v_call: TRBV28
d_call: .
j_call: TRBJ1-2
clone_size: .
cdr3_aa: CASSSTGIAYGYTF
cdr3_nt: TGTGCCAGCAGTTCAACAGGGATAGCTTATGGCTACACCTTC

v_call: TRBV30
d_call: .
j_call: TRBJ2-5
clone_size: .
cdr3_aa: CAWSVGGGGETQYF
cdr3_nt: TGTGCCTGGAGTGTAGGGGGGGGAGGAGAGACCCAGTACTTC

v_call: TRBV7-9
d_call: TRBD1
j_call: TRBJ1-2
clone_size: .
cdr3_aa: CASSLLRQGAGGYTF
cdr3_nt: TGTGCCAGCAGCTTACTGAGGCAGGGGGCGGGAGGCTACACCTTC

v_call: TRBV5-1
d_call: TRBD1
j_call: TRBJ2-7
clone_size: .
cdr3_aa: CASSSRTGASYEQYF
cdr3_nt: TGCGCCAGCAGCTCGCGGACAGGAGCCTCCTACGAGCAGTACTTC

v_call: TRBV11-2
d_call: .
j_call: TRBJ1-3
clone_size: .
cdr3_aa: CASSLGGGALLTGNTIYF
cdr3_nt: TGTGCCAGCAGCTTAGGAGGAGGGGCGCTCCTTACTGGAAACACCATATATTTT

v_call: TRBV28
d_call: .
j_call: TRBJ2-4
clone_size: .
cdr3_aa: CASSLLDSLKNIQYF
cdr3_nt: TGTGCCAGCAGCCTCCTGGACAGCCTAAAAAACATTCAGTACTTC

v_call: TRBV4-1
d_call: .
j_call: TRBJ2-7
clone_size: once
cdr3_aa: CASSPRFTGFYEQYF
cdr3_nt: TGCGCCAGCAGCCCCCGCTTCACGGGTTTCTACGAGCAGTACTTC

v_call: TRBV7-9
d_call: .
j_call: TRBJ2-5
clone_size: once
cdr3_aa: CAIPLWETQYF
cdr3_nt: TGTGCCATCCCACTCTGGGAGACCCAGTACTTC

v_call: TRBV4-2
d_call: TRBD2
j_call: TRBJ2-4
clone_size: .
cdr3_aa: CASSQDKGTIAKNIQYF
cdr3_nt: TGTGCCAGCAGCCAAGATAAGGGGACTATAGCCAAAAACATTCAGTACTTC

v_call: TRBV7-8
d_call: TRBD1
j_call: TRBJ1-2
clone_size: .
cdr3_aa: CASSLVGTGLANYGYTF
cdr3_nt: TGTGCCAGCAGCTTAGTGGGGACAGGGCTAGCTAACTATGGCTACACCTTC

v_call: TRBV7-2
d_call: .
j_call: TRBJ2-7
clone_size: .
cdr3_aa: CASSPLVGGLSSYEQYF
cdr3_nt: TGTGCCAGCAGCCCCCTTGTTGGCGGGCTAAGCTCCTACGAGCAGTACTTC

v_call: TRBV14
d_call: TRBD2
j_call: TRBJ2-5
clone_size: .
cdr3_aa: CASSQETTGGATQYF
cdr3_nt: TGTGCCAGCAGCCAAGAAACAACGGGAGGGGCGACCCAGTACTTC

v_call: TRBV15
d_call: TRBD2
j_call: TRBJ2-5
clone_size: .
cdr3_aa: CATSLAERYQETQYF
cdr3_nt: TGTGCCACCAGCCTAGCGGAGCGGTACCAAGAGACCCAGTACTTC

v_call: TRBV28
d_call: TRBD2
j_call: TRBJ2-1
clone_size: few
cdr3_aa: CASSFAREDEQFF
cdr3_nt: TGTGCCAGCAGTTTTGCGCGGGAGGATGAGCAGTTCTTC

v_call: TRBV2
d_call: TRBD2
j_call: TRBJ2-7
clone_size: .
cdr3_aa: CASSLDPSGGRADEQYF
cdr3_nt: TGTGCCAGCAGCCTTGACCCCTCTGGCGGGAGGGCCGACGAGCAGTACTTC

v_call: TRBV7-9
d_call: .
j_call: TRBJ1-3
clone_size: .
cdr3_aa: CASSPPGNTIYF
cdr3_nt: TGTGCCAGCAGCCCTCCTGGAAACACCATATATTTT

v_call: TRBV19
d_call: .
j_call: TRBJ2-7
clone_size: .
cdr3_aa: CASSPTGSGAYEQYF
cdr3_nt: TGTGCCAGTAGTCCAACCGGGTCCGGTGCCTACGAGCAGTACTTC

v_call: TRBV11-2
d_call: TRBD2
j_call: TRBJ2-1
clone_size: .
cdr3_aa: CASSSGLAGAGEQFF
cdr3_nt: TGTGCCAGCAGCTCCGGACTAGCGGGAGCTGGTGAGCAGTTCTTC

v_call: TRBV7-9
d_call: .
j_call: TRBJ1-1
clone_size: .
cdr3_aa: CASSSRQENTEAFF
cdr3_nt: TGTGCCAGCAGCTCCAGACAGGAGAACACTGAAGCTTTCTTT

v_call: TRBV5-4
d_call: TRBD2
j_call: TRBJ2-5
clone_size: .
cdr3_aa: CASSLRLAGMGETQYF
cdr3_nt: TGTGCCAGCAGTCTTAGACTAGCGGGAATGGGAGAGACCCAGTACTTC

v_call: TRBV19
d_call: TRBD1
j_call: TRBJ1-2
clone_size: .
cdr3_aa: CASSPPDRGSAFYGYTF
cdr3_nt: TGTGCCAGTAGTCCCCCGGACAGGGGAAGCGCTTTTTATGGCTACACCTTC

v_call: TRBV5-1
d_call: TRBD1
j_call: TRBJ2-6
clone_size: .
cdr3_aa: CASSLIQGDASGANVLTF
cdr3_nt: TGCGCCAGCAGCTTAATACAGGGGGACGCCTCTGGGGCCAACGTCCTGACTTTC

v_call: TRBV5-1
d_call: TRBD1
j_call: TRBJ1-3
clone_size: .
cdr3_aa: CASSPRQGAGVSGNTIYF
cdr3_nt: TGCGCCAGCAGTCCCCGACAGGGAGCTGGAGTCTCTGGAAACACCATATATTTT

v_call: TRBV9
d_call: TRBD2
j_call: TRBJ2-5
clone_size: .
cdr3_aa: CASSGGLAEETQYF
cdr3_nt: TGTGCCAGCAGCGGCGGACTAGCAGAAGAGACCCAGTACTTC

v_call: TRBV28
d_call: TRBD1
j_call: TRBJ1-2
clone_size: .
cdr3_aa: CASSNHRGPDYGYTF
cdr3_nt: TGTGCCAGCAGCAATCACAGGGGGCCGGACTATGGCTACACCTTC

v_call: TRBV19
d_call: .
j_call: TRBJ1-5
clone_size: .
cdr3_aa: CATSILSDQPQHF
cdr3_nt: TGTGCCACTTCGATCCTATCGGATCAGCCCCAGCATTTT

v_call: TRBV6-1
d_call: .
j_call: TRBJ2-5
clone_size: .
cdr3_aa: CASSANYRETQYF
cdr3_nt: TGTGCCAGCAGTGCTAACTACAGGGAGACCCAGTACTTC

v_call: TRBV23-1
d_call: TRBD1
j_call: TRBJ1-4
clone_size: .
cdr3_aa: CASSLGTGHFNEKLFF
cdr3_nt: TGCGCCAGCAGTCTCGGGACAGGGCACTTTAATGAAAAACTGTTTTTT

v_call: TRBV6-5
d_call: .
j_call: TRBJ1-4
clone_size: once
cdr3_aa: CASSSSATNEKLFF
cdr3_nt: TGTGCCAGCAGCTCCAGTGCAACTAATGAAAAACTGTTTTTT

v_call: TRBV7-9
d_call: TRBD2
j_call: TRBJ2-3
clone_size: .
cdr3_aa: CASSLGAGVFADTQYF
cdr3_nt: TGTGCCAGCAGCTTAGGAGCGGGAGTTTTTGCAGATACGCAGTATTTT

v_call: TRBV11-2
d_call: .
j_call: TRBJ2-5
clone_size: .
cdr3_aa: CASSLSPWGGPPQYF
cdr3_nt: TGTGCCAGCAGCTTATCCCCCTGGGGGGGGCCACCCCAGTACTTC

v_call: TRBV29-1
d_call: .
j_call: TRBJ2-2
clone_size: few
cdr3_aa: CSVEGRGLASAGELFF
cdr3_nt: TGCAGCGTTGAAGGAAGAGGGCTAGCGTCAGCCGGGGAGCTGTTTTTT